These 23 T cell receptor beta chains originate from one sample sequenced in a study of T cells after yellow fever vaccination. TCRdb re-called the 5' RACE reads with MiXCR, one entry per CDR3 protein. The table lists about 73,000 distinct CDR3 sequences, 7.7% of them singletons, with 35% to 45% in the top ten. The material was CD8+ T cells sorted from PBMCs, obtained on the day of the yellow fever booster vaccination. Receptors were obtained from a man aged 25 to 40 who received the YFV17D yellow fever vaccine.

This clonotype was seen only a few times. V gene TRBV4-3 combines with J gene TRBJ1-6, with TRBD1 as a possible D gene (5 bases). CDR1 LGHNA and CDR2 YSLEER come from the germline V gene. This CDR3 region has 15 residues. Trimming removed 1 base at V and 6 bases at J, with 10 bases between. The CDR3 sequence is CASSQVQEFNSPLHF. The CDR3 DNA sequence: TGCGCCAGCAGCCAAGTACAGGAATTTAATTCACCCCTCCACTTT.

The table lists this clonotype with a few counts. The V call is TRBV15, the J call TRBJ2-3, with D possibly TRBD2 on 6 matching bases. V dropped 1 base and J dropped 6 bases, with 14 bases sitting between them. The CDR3 sequence is 15 residues long. Per germline, CDR1 LNHNV and CDR2 YYDKDF (reference sequence). The CDR3 region is CATSRARRTIDTQYF. The CDR3 DNA is TGTGCCACCAGCAGAGCGAGGAGGACTATCGATACGCAGTATTTT.

V gene TRBV27 combines with J gene TRBJ2-7; D is possibly TRBD1 (7 bases). The CDR3 has 14 residues. V was trimmed by 0 bases and J by 7 bases, leaving 13 bases between them. Germline V lookup: CDR1 MNHEY, CDR2 SMNVEV (reference sequence). The CDR3 region has the DNA TGTGCCAGCAGTTTATCGCTCCAGGGGGGAGAGCAGTACTTC. Amino acids: CASSLSLQGGEQYF.

The chain employs TRBV4-3 and TRBJ2-1; unclear D gene. The CDR3 loop spans 12 amino acids. In germline, CDR1 is LGHNA, CDR2 YSLEER. The germline V and J ends were trimmed by 2 bases and 5 bases, with 4 bases remaining between them. CDR3 DNA: TGCGCCAGCAGCCAAATCAACAATGAGCAGTTCTTC. Translated: CASSQINNEQFF.

The chain joins TRBV5-1 to TRBJ2-5; the match to TRBD2 covers 7 bases. CDR3 length: 14 residues. The V gene end was trimmed by 2 bases and the J gene end by 2 bases; junction bases not matched to a gene: 3. Germline V CDR1 and CDR2: SGHRS, YFSETQ. The CDR3 DNA follows: TGCGCCAGCAGCTTTTGGGGGGGTCAAGAGACCCAGTACTTC. It yields the protein CASSFWGGQETQYF.

This chain connects TRBV30 to TRBJ2-3; D is tentatively TRBD1 or TRBD2 (5 bases each). This CDR3 region has 13 residues. Germline V gene data show CDR1 as GTSNPN and CDR2 as SVGIG (reference sequence). The CDR3 DNA reads as TGTGCACGGACCGACGGGGCCACAGATACGCAGTATTTT. Protein sequence: CARTDGATDTQYF.

This clonotype was seen only a few times. The chain carries TRBV5-1 and TRBJ2-3, with TRBD1 matching 9 bases. V gave up 0 bases and J gave up 1 base; unmatched junction bases: 3. The CDR3 is 16 amino acids. Germline V CDR1 and CDR2: SGHRS, YFSETQ. This chain's CDR3 is CASSLARTGGTDTQYF. The CDR3 bases are TGCGCCAGCAGCTTGGCCCGGACAGGGGGCACAGATACGCAGTATTTT.

V and J are TRBV27 and TRBJ2-1; TRBD1 matches 7 bases. The CDR3 length is 16 residues. Per germline, CDR1 MNHEY and CDR2 SMNVEV (reference sequence). V lost 2 bases, J lost 4 bases, and 8 bases stayed unmatched. CDR3 sequence reads: CASSLVGTDYYNEQFF. The CDR3 DNA is TGTGCCAGCAGTTTAGTCGGGACAGACTATTACAATGAGCAGTTCTTC.

The V call is TRBV5-5, the J call TRBJ2-7; 9 nucleotides line up with TRBD1. The J segment lost 5 bases and the V segment lost 3 bases, leaving 0 bases of the junction unmatched. In germline, CDR1 is SGHKS, CDR2 YYEKEE (reference sequence). This CDR3 is 12 amino acids long. CDR3 nucleotide sequence: TGTGCCAGCAGCTGGACAGGGGACGAGCAGTACTTC. Protein: CASSWTGDEQYF. Based on the CDR3 plus reference TRBV5-5 and TRBJ2-7, the full variable domain is DAGVTQSPTHLIKTRGQQVTLRCSPISGHKSVSWYQQVLGQGPQFIFQYYEKEERGRGNFPDRFSARQFPNYSSELNVNALLLGDSALYLCASSWTGDEQYFGPGTRLTVT.

This clonotype was detected a few times. The chain carries TRBV29-1 and TRBJ2-7, with TRBD1 matching 8 bases. Trimming took 4 bases from V and 5 from J; bases not matched to a gene: 4. CDR1 SQVTM and CDR2 ANQGSEA come from the germline V gene. The length of the CDR3 is 12 residues. CDR3 sequence (DNA): TGCAGCGTTGCGAGACAGGGGCACGAGCAGTACTTC. Translated, it gives CSVARQGHEQYF.

This clonotype occurred a few times. V gene TRBV20-1 combines with J gene TRBJ2-3, with D maybe TRBD2 (6 bases). Trimming took 5 bases from V and 3 from J, leaving 12 bases between them. The germline CDR1 and CDR2 sequences are DFQATT and SNEGSKA (reference sequence). The CDR3 totals 13 residues. The CDR3: CSAGGPGTDTQYF. In nucleotides, the CDR3 is TGCAGTGCTGGAGGGCCGGGGACAGATACGCAGTATTTT.

As DNA, the CDR3 is TGCAGCGTTGCCCCGGTGGGCCCCGGCTACGAGCAGTACTTC. It specifies CSVAPVGPGYEQYF. This chain joins TRBV29-1 and TRBJ2-7; unclear D gene. Germline V lookup: CDR1 SQVTM, CDR2 ANQGSEA. CDR3 length equals 14 residues. V was clipped by 4 bases and J by 3 bases, with 16 bases between them.

Only a few counts were recorded for this clonotype. The chain is built from TRBV7-9 and TRBJ2-5; no firm D call. Germline V lookup: CDR1 SEHNR, CDR2 FQNEAQ (reference sequence). The length of the CDR3 is 14 residues. V was trimmed by 1 base and J by 4 bases, leaving 10 bases between them. The CDR3 DNA is TGTGCCAGCAGCTTAGGAGAGGAGATAGAGACCCAGTACTTC. This gives the protein CASSLGEEIETQYF.

The CDR3 sequence: CSASSSGTDDTQYF. As DNA, the CDR3 is TGCAGTGCTAGTTCTAGCGGGACGGATGATACGCAGTATTTT. V usage is TRBV20-1 and J usage is TRBJ2-3; 9 bases agree with TRBD2. Unmatched junction bases numbered 7, after V lost 3 bases and J lost 6 bases. This CDR3 is 14 amino acids long. Germline V lookup: CDR1 DFQATT, CDR2 SNEGSKA (reference sequence).

In its sample, this clonotype was seen a few times. The rearrangement uses TRBV9 and TRBJ2-3; TRBD2 agrees at 10 bases. CDR1 SGDLS and CDR2 YYNGEE come from the germline V gene. V trimming: 3 bases; J trimming: 3 bases; junction bases outside the gene matches: 7. This CDR3 is built from 16 residues. The CDR3 DNA reads as TGTGCCAGCAGCGGGACCGGGACTAGCGTTACAGATACGCAGTATTTT. Amino acid sequence: CASSGTGTSVTDTQYF.

In this sample, this clonotype turned up many times. The rearrangement joins TRBV6-4 to TRBJ2-1; no firm D call. V was cut by 3 bases and J by 6 bases, with 9 bases left in between. CDR3 length: 13 amino acids. Germline values: CDR1 MRHNA, CDR2 SNTAGT. The CDR3 is CASSDTASNEQFF. The DNA of the CDR3 is TGTGCCAGCAGTGATACCGCGAGCAATGAGCAGTTCTTC.

In its sample, this clonotype was seen a few times. V is TRBV27 and J is TRBJ2-7, with D hard to call. Germline values: CDR1 MNHEY, CDR2 SMNVEV (reference sequence). The CDR3 length is 13 residues. V was cut by 2 bases and J by 6 bases, with 11 bases left in between. The CDR3 DNA sequence: TGTGCCAGCAGTTTAGTTGCTGGGGTCGAGCAGTACTTC. Protein: CASSLVAGVEQYF.

Only a few counts were recorded for this clonotype. The chain links TRBV9 to TRBJ2-7; tentatively, D is TRBD2 (6 bases). The V gene lost 3 bases and the J gene lost 1 base, with 17 bases spanning the gap. The germline V gene encodes CDR1 SGDLS and CDR2 YYNGEE. The CDR3 runs 16 residues. The CDR3 DNA reads as TGTGCCAGCAGCGGAACCGGGACTTCGGATTCCTACGAGCAGTACTTC. This translates into CASSGTGTSDSYEQYF. The full variable domain, its missing parts supplied by reference TRBV9 and TRBJ2-7, is DSGVTQTPKHLITATGQRVTLRCSPRSGDLSVYWYQQSLDQGLQFLIQYYNGEERAKGNILERFSAQQFPDLHSELNLSSLELGDSALYFCASSGTGTSDSYEQYFGPGTRLTVT.

In its sample, this clonotype was seen many times. The V gene is TRBV29-1, the J gene TRBJ1-5, with 8 bases lining up with TRBD1. The junction had 15 bases not matched to a gene; V was cut back by 6 bases and J by 5 bases. CDR3 length equals 16 residues. Germline CDR1 reads SQVTM; CDR2 reads ANQGSEA. This chain's CDR3 is CSVIQTGAGGHQPQHF. The CDR3 DNA is TGCAGCGTAATTCAGACAGGGGCGGGGGGCCATCAGCCCCAGCATTTT.

The V and J genes are TRBV9 and TRBJ2-7; D is perhaps TRBD2 (6 bases). Germline lookup yields CDR1 SGDLS and CDR2 YYNGEE. V was clipped by 4 bases and J by 7 bases, with 18 bases between them. The CDR3 totals 14 residues. CDR3 region: CASSPSQGGGEQYF. Here the CDR3 DNA reads TGTGCCAGCAGCCCCAGCCAGGGTGGGGGGGAGCAGTACTTC.

This clonotype was detected only a few times. The chain recombines TRBV12-3 or TRBV12-4 with TRBJ2-1; 14 nucleotides agree with TRBD2. The V segment lost 6 bases and the J segment 10 bases; nucleotides outside the gene matches: 5. The CDR3 consists of 14 residues. The CDR3 spells CASRTGTSGSEQFF. The DNA of the CDR3 is TGTGCCAGCAGGACCGGGACTAGCGGGAGCGAGCAGTTCTTC.

The CDR3 spells CASSLVGSEQFF. In DNA form, the CDR3 reads TGTGCCAGCAGTCTAGTAGGGAGTGAGCAGTTCTTC. The V and J genes are TRBV11-2 and TRBJ2-1; tentatively, D is TRBD2 (5 bases). Germline V gives CDR1 SGHAT, CDR2 FQNNGV. V lost 6 bases to trimming and J lost 9 bases, with 12 bases between them. There are 12 residues in the CDR3.

The sample holds many counts of this clonotype. The CDR3 region is CASSQGTSGRQETQYF. The CDR3 DNA reads as TGCGCCAGCAGCCAAGGGACTAGCGGGAGGCAAGAGACCCAGTACTTC. The chain employs TRBV4-3 and TRBJ2-5, with TRBD2 matching 14 bases. Unmatched junction bases numbered 0, after V lost 1 base and J lost 2 bases. The CDR3 covers 16 residues. The germline V gene has CDR1 LGHNA and CDR2 YSLEER.